Shown below are 6 T cell receptor beta chains from a single sample sequenced in a study of memory CD4+ T cells and cytomegalovirus serostatus. The data were produced by immunoSEQ multiplex PCR, yet TCRdb's version contains in-frame clones alone and is incomplete. The sample contains 45,000 to 50,000 clones, around four fifths of which appear only once. Single viable CD3+CD4+CD8-CD45RO+ cells were sorted as the memory CD4+ T cells. Sequencing input: memory CD4+ T cells from blood. The receptors here all came from an adult in good health and CMV-seronegative.

The CDR3 region has the DNA TGTGCCAGCAGCTCCGGACAGGGAACTAATGAAAAACTGTTTTTT. It specifies CASSSGQGTNEKLFF. This chain joins TRBV7-8 and TRBJ1-4; 8 nucleotides align to TRBD1. The CDR3 sequence is 15 residues long. After removal of 4 bases from V and 1 base from J, the junction contained 2 bases not matched to a gene. CDR1 and CDR2 (germline): SGHVS, FQNEAQ.

The rearrangement uses TRBV28 and TRBJ1-5; D uncertain. V was trimmed by 4 bases and J by 0 bases, leaving 16 bases between them. Germline loops: CDR1 MDHEN, CDR2 SYDVKM. This CDR3 spans 17 amino acids. CDR3 in DNA: TGTGCCAGCAGTTCACCAAACAGATTTTATAGCAATCAGCCCCAGCATTTT. It encodes CASSSPNRFYSNQPQHF.

The chain joins TRBV14 to TRBJ2-2, with a tentative D call TRBD2 (6 bases). This CDR3 comprises 15 residues. In germline, CDR1 is SGHDN, CDR2 FVKESK. Between the trimmed V and J ends, which lost 0 bases and 5 bases, there was a span of 10 bases. The DNA for the CDR3 is TGTGCCAGCAGCCAAGACGGGGGTCGGACCGGGGAGCTGTTTTTT. Translating it yields CASSQDGGRTGELFF. The whole variable domain, filled in from reference TRBV14 and TRBJ2-2, reads EAGVTQFPSHSVIEKGQTVTLRCDPISGHDNLYWYRRVMGKEIKFLLHFVKESKQDESGMPNNRFLAERTGGTYSTLKVQPAELEDSGVYFCASSQDGGRTGELFFGEGSRLTVL.

The chain links TRBV5-1 to TRBJ1-1, with no clear D. The CDR3 loop spans 14 amino acids. Trimming took 1 base from V and 1 from J, leaving 8 bases between them. Per the germline V gene, CDR1 is SGHRS and CDR2 is YFSETQ. CDR3 region: CASSLRAPNTEAFF. In nucleotides, the CDR3 is TGCGCCAGCAGCTTGAGGGCGCCGAACACTGAAGCTTTCTTT.

This clone was observed a handful of times. The chain joins TRBV19 to TRBJ1-6; D is ambiguous. Trimming removed 9 bases at V and 0 bases at J, with 9 bases between. CDR1 is LNHDA, CDR2 SQIVND, per germline (reference sequence). The CDR3 sequence is 14 residues long. CDR3 loop: CASGWSSYNSPLHF. The CDR3 DNA sequence: TGTGCCAGCGGATGGAGCTCCTATAATTCACCCCTCCACTTT.

The chain combines TRBV5-8 with TRBJ2-7, with TRBD1 identical over 10 bases. With 2 bases clipped from V and 3 bases from J, the junction kept 5 bases outside the gene matches. The CDR3 contains 15 residues. The germline V gene encodes CDR1 SGHTS and CDR2 YDEGEE. The CDR3 protein is CASSLRRTGGYEQYF. The CDR3 DNA reads TGTGCCAGCAGCTTACGGCGGACAGGGGGCTACGAGCAGTACTTC.